This T cell receptor beta chain is drawn from a study of blood T cell repertoires in COVID-19. Study background: T cells, B-cell-depleted T cells, or PBMCs supplied cDNA or gDNA.

Assay used: immunoSEQ multiplex PCR; TCRdb lists only in-frame clones, some missing. The table has under 300,000 clones, about four fifths seen once; the top ten hold about 3.4%. Germline V gene data show CDR1 as SGHDT and CDR2 as YYEEEE. V was trimmed by 4 bases and J by 5 bases, leaving 15 bases between them. CDR3 size: 14 residues. This chain uses TRBV5-6 with TRBJ2-5; TRBD1 is a possible D gene (6 bases). This clonotype was obtained from a man aged 45-65 years who had recovered from COVID-19. Input material: PBMCs or T cells enriched from blood (not recorded which). CDR3 bases: TGTGCCAGCAGCGGCACTTCAGGGGCGGAGACCCAGTACTTC. Protein product: CASSGTSGAETQYF.